One T cell receptor (beta chain) is described in this entry. The record originates from a study of blood T cell repertoires in COVID-19. Background on the study: Sources were T cells, B-cell-depleted T cells, or PBMCs; the material itself was cDNA or gDNA.

Authors' processing steps: Reference gene primer amplification gave estimated nucleated cell counts. Clones were sequenced by immunoSEQ multiplex PCR, and TCRdb holds only the in-frame ones, with some missing. Clone size and V and J calls were adopted from that table, with D and trimming inferred from the DNA. The sample has 140,000 or so clones, approximately 80% seen once. CDR1 and CDR2 from the germline V gene are SNHLY and FYNNEI. Trimming shortened V by 8 bases and J by 2 bases, and 6 bases separated the two germline ends. This CDR3 spans 11 amino acids. The chain carries TRBV2 and TRBJ2-5, with D hard to call. The specimen was peripheral blood. This TCR derives from a man between 65 and 79 years old who had recovered from COVID-19. CDR3 nucleotides: TGTGCCAGCCAAGCGCAAGAGACCCAGTACTTC. As protein: CASQAQETQYF. The full variable domain, rest sourced from reference TRBV2 and TRBJ2-5, is EPEVTQTPSHQVTQMGQEVILRCVPISNHLYFYWYRQILGQKVEFLVSFYNNEISEKSEIFDDQFSVERPDGSNFTLKIRSTKLEDSAMYFCASQAQETQYFGPGTRLLVL.